Listed here is a single TCR beta chain. The data were obtained in a study of blood T cell repertoires in COVID-19. About the research overall: Both acute and convalescent COVID-19 samples were obtained from the United States, Italy and Spain. PBMCs, B-cell-depleted T cells, or T cells provided the cDNA or gDNA that made up the material.

The CDR3 runs 14 residues. The J segment lost 7 bases and the V segment lost 8 bases, leaving 8 bases of the junction unmatched. CDR1 and CDR2 from the germline V gene are SNHLY and FYNNEI. Authors' processing steps: Reference gene primer amplification yielded estimated nucleated cell counts. Only in-frame clones appear in the TCRdb table, and some are missing; sequencing was by immunoSEQ multiplex PCR. The DNA was the basis for D and trimming; V, J and clone size are from that table. The data hold 300,000 to 400,000 clones, with around 84% observed a single time. The chain has TRBV2 and TRBJ2-4; TRBD2 matches 10 bases. This clonotype originated in a human donor in a cohort sampled during active COVID-19. Sequenced input: peripheral blood. The CDR3 spells CASLSGRADNIQYF. The CDR3 DNA follows: TGTGCCAGCCTCAGCGGGAGGGCCGATAACATTCAGTACTTC.